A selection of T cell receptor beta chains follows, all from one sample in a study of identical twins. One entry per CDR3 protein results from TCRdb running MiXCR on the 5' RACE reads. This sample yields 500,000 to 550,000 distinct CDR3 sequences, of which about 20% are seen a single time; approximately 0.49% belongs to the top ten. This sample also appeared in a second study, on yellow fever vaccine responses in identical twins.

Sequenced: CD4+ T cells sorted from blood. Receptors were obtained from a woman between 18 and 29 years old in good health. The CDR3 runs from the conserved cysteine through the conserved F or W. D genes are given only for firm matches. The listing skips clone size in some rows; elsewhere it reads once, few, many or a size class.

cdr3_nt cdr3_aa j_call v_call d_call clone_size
TGCGCCAGCATGGGACAGGGAGGAGATACGCAGTATTTT CASMGQGGDTQYF TRBJ2-3 TRBV5-1 TRBD1 NA
TGTGCTAGTGGTTTGGTAGTTGGGCCCGTGGTCAATGAGCAGTTCTTC CASGLVVGPVVNEQFF TRBJ2-1 TRBV12-5 NA once
TGTGCCAGTTCGATGAATTCACCCCTCCACTTT CASSMNSPLHF TRBJ1-6 TRBV6-6 NA few
TGTGCCAGCAGCTTGGGGACTAGCGGGAGTCTGGGAGAGCAGTACTTC CASSLGTSGSLGEQYF TRBJ2-7 TRBV5-5 TRBD2 few
TGTGCCAGCTCATCAACAGGGGGCGGCCGCAATCAGCCCCAGCATTTT CASSSTGGGRNQPQHF TRBJ1-5 TRBV18 TRBD1 few
TGTGCCAGCAGCCTGATGGGGGGGCAGCCCCAGCATTTT CASSLMGGQPQHF TRBJ1-5 TRBV28 NA NA
TGTGCCAGCAGTTACTCGGGGGCAGCCACAGATACGCAGTATTTT CASSYSGAATDTQYF TRBJ2-3 TRBV6-5 NA NA
TGCGCCAGCAGCTCCCAGGTGGTTGGGGCCACAGATACGCAGTATTTT CASSSQVVGATDTQYF TRBJ2-3 TRBV5-1 NA NA
TGCGCCAGCAGCTTGGAGGACAGGGGTACCGAGCAGTACTTC CASSLEDRGTEQYF TRBJ2-7 TRBV5-1 TRBD1 NA
TGTGCCAGCATCCGGGGTAGCGGGAGTTATGAGCAGTTCTTC CASIRGSGSYEQFF TRBJ2-1 TRBV12-3/TRBV12-4 TRBD2 few
TGCGCCAGCAGACCCAGAGGGGCGGATGAAGCTTTCTTT CASRPRGADEAFF TRBJ1-1 TRBV5-1 NA few